This T cell receptor beta chain stems from a study of blood T cell repertoires in COVID-19. About the research overall: From the United States, Italy and Spain came samples of acute and convalescent COVID-19.

Everyone who took part was roughly 18 to 89 years old, and they came from about two dozen US areas. For recovered donors of Cohort 3, there were two negative PCRs, clearance, or symptom resolution. At least ten counts were recorded for this clone. CDR1 and CDR2 from the germline V gene are MRHNA and SNTAGT. V lost 6 bases, J lost 4 bases, and 3 bases stayed unmatched. The CDR3 contains 13 residues. The protocol was immunoSEQ multiplex PCR, while the TCRdb copy is restricted to in-frame clones and leaves out a portion. This table holds 400,000 or so clones, approximately 92% found once. Specimen: PBMCs or T cells enriched from blood (not recorded which). This chain joins TRBV6-4 and TRBJ1-1; 9 bases are shared with TRBD1. The sequence was obtained from a man younger than 40 who had recovered from COVID-19. The CDR3 nucleotides read TGTGCCAGCAGCCAGACAGGGGGCACTGAAGCTTTCTTT. This encodes CASSQTGGTEAFF.